The 23 T cell receptor beta chains below come from one sample, sequenced in a study of Tregs in tolerant kidney transplant recipients (dated by TCRdb to about 2019). Libraries were constructed by the immunoSEQ multiplex PCR assay. In its TCRdb copy, this immuneACCESS table keeps in-frame sequences only and misses some clones. Where compared with another copy, unresolved V genes explain less than half of these, and the others have no known cause. The sample table holds just under 65,000 clones, of which 98% were seen once. Of the sample, 0.34% is held by the ten largest clones. Explained via the paper, the time point label denotes: blood sample drawn before combined kidney and bone marrow transplant. Sequencing was performed on Tregs from blood, taken before the transplant. These receptors came from a human donor who received a combined kidney and bone marrow transplant.

This rearrangement joins TRBV5-4 to TRBJ1-1; D gene ambiguous. V dropped 0 bases and J dropped 5 bases, with 14 bases sitting between them. This CDR3 is built from 15 residues. Germline V gene sequence: CDR1 SGHNT, CDR2 YYREEE (reference sequence). CDR3 loop: CASSLGRVRLTEAFF. The CDR3 nucleotides read TGTGCCAGCAGCTTGGGGAGGGTGAGGTTGACTGAAGCTTTCTTT.

The chain joins TRBV11-2 to TRBJ2-3; weak D call: TRBD2 (6 bases). CDR1 and CDR2 from the germline V gene are SGHAT and FQNNGV. This CDR3 is built from 13 residues. V shed 3 bases and J shed 6 bases, with 10 bases lying between them. The CDR3 loop reads CASSFGLPDTQYF. The CDR3, as DNA: TGTGCCAGCAGCTTTGGACTACCCGATACGCAGTATTTT.

The rearrangement uses TRBV19 and TRBJ1-2, with D unclear. The length of the CDR3 is 13 residues. V dropped 9 bases and J dropped 8 bases, with 19 bases sitting between them. Germline lookup yields CDR1 LNHDA and CDR2 SQIVND (reference sequence). The CDR3 sequence: CASTPLSRSGYTF. The CDR3 DNA is TGTGCCAGCACCCCGCTAAGCCGGTCCGGCTACACCTTC.

This rearrangement joins TRBV14 to TRBJ1-6, with TRBD1 as a possible D gene (6 bases). V was cut by 4 bases and J by 8 bases, with 12 bases left in between. The CDR3 length is 14 residues. Germline CDR1 SGHDN, CDR2 FVKESK. This CDR3 is CASSPQGRDSPLHF. The CDR3, as DNA: TGTGCCAGCAGCCCACAGGGTCGGGATTCACCCCTCCACTTT.

This clone was seen once. V gene TRBV5-1 combines with J gene TRBJ1-5; D is possibly TRBD1 (6 bases). Deletions cut 2 bases from V and 2 bases from J, with 8 bases between. The CDR3 has 14 amino acids. The germline V gene has CDR1 SGHRS and CDR2 YFSETQ. The CDR3 spells CASSLGGRNQPQHF. The CDR3 DNA reads as TGCGCCAGCAGCTTAGGGGGACGCAATCAGCCCCAGCATTTT.

The chain carries TRBV6-5 and TRBJ1-1, with TRBD1 matching over 8 bases. The trim removed 0 bases at V and 5 bases at J, leaving 5 bases unmatched. Germline CDR1 and CDR2: MNHEY and SVGAGI. The CDR3 is 15 residues long. The CDR3 region has the DNA TGTGCCAGCAGTTACTCCAGGACAGGGAGGACTGAAGCTTTCTTT. Protein product: CASSYSRTGRTEAFF.

The chain uses TRBV5-1 and TRBJ1-2; TRBD1 aligns across 8 bases. Germline trimming cut 4 bases from V and 5 bases from J; bases unmatched to any gene: 13. Looked up from germline, CDR1 is SGHRS and CDR2 is YFSETQ. The CDR3 is made up of 16 amino acids. CDR3 loop: CASSEHFGQGGYGYTF. The CDR3 nucleotides are TGCGCCAGCAGCGAACATTTTGGACAGGGAGGGTATGGCTACACCTTC.

The rearrangement links TRBV2 to TRBJ2-7, with D tentatively TRBD2 (5 bases). The CDR3 contains 14 residues. The germline gives CDR1 SNHLY, CDR2 FYNNEI. V lost 4 bases, J lost 3 bases, and 13 bases lay in between. The DNA of the CDR3 is TGTGCCAGCAGTGGGTTTAGCGCGAACTACGAGCAGTACTTC. Its translation: CASSGFSANYEQYF.

The rearrangement joins TRBV4-2 to TRBJ2-3; 7 positions match TRBD2. There are 19 residues in the CDR3. Trimming took 0 bases from V and 6 from J; bases not matched to a gene: 18. CDR1 and CDR2 (germline): LGHNA, YNFKEQ. The CDR3, as DNA: TGTGCCAGCAGCCAAGATTTCCTCGTACCGGGGGGATTTTCGGATACGCAGTATTTT. Amino acid sequence: CASSQDFLVPGGFSDTQYF.

The genes are TRBV29-1 and TRBJ2-1; D may be TRBD1 (6 bases). Germline CDR1 and CDR2: SQVTM and ANQGSEA. Trimming stripped 6 bases from V and 8 bases from J, with 23 bases between. This CDR3 has 15 amino acids. CDR3: CSVGVTGLGSDEQFF. The CDR3 coding sequence is TGCAGCGTCGGGGTGACAGGCCTGGGATCCGATGAGCAGTTCTTC.

The chain links TRBV9 to TRBJ1-1; a weak D match, TRBD1 (5 bases). This CDR3 has 16 amino acids. V lost 5 bases to trimming and J lost 0 bases, with 17 bases between them. Germline V gene data show CDR1 as SGDLS and CDR2 as YYNGEE. The CDR3 region has the DNA TGTGCCAGCAGTAGTTACGGTCGGACAATGAACACTGAAGCTTTCTTT. As protein: CASSSYGRTMNTEAFF. Together with reference TRBV9 and TRBJ1-1, the CDR3 gives the full variable domain: DSGVTQTPKHLITATGQRVTLRCSPRSGDLSVYWYQQSLDQGLQFLIQYYNGEERAKGNILERFSAQQFPDLHSELNLSSLELGDSALYFCASSSYGRTMNTEAFFGQGTRLTVV.

The DNA of the CDR3 is TGTGCCAGCAGTTTGGTCCAGGGGTCGGTGGACGAGCAGTACTTC. This translates into CASSLVQGSVDEQYF. The V and J genes are TRBV6-5 and TRBJ2-7; possible D gene TRBD1, 6 bases. This CDR3 has 15 residues. Germline lookup yields CDR1 MNHEY and CDR2 SVGAGI. Between the trimmed V and J ends, which lost 4 bases and 5 bases, there was a span of 18 bases.

The chain links TRBV20-1 to TRBJ2-1; no clear D gene. Trimming stripped 6 bases from V and 9 bases from J, with 12 bases between. In germline, CDR1 is DFQATT, CDR2 SNEGSKA (reference sequence). This CDR3 contains 11 residues. CDR3 region: CSAKIISEQFF. CDR3 sequence (DNA): TGCAGTGCCAAGATAATTAGTGAGCAGTTCTTC.

The genes are TRBV5-4 and TRBJ1-2; D is unclear. Trimming took off 0 bases at V and 5 bases at J, with 5 bases between the two ends. The CDR3 length is 12 residues. Germline CDR1 SGHNT, CDR2 YYREEE (reference sequence). In nucleotides, the CDR3 is TGTGCCAGCAGCTTGGAGCCTTATGGCTACACCTTC. Its protein product is CASSLEPYGYTF.

The chain is built from TRBV2 and TRBJ2-1; maybe TRBD2 (6 bases). The CDR3 contains 15 residues. Trimming stripped 5 bases from V and 1 base from J, with 12 bases between. CDR1 is SNHLY and CDR2 is FYNNEI in the germline V gene. CDR3 region: CASSRGLASYNEQFF. In DNA form, the CDR3 reads TGTGCCAGCAGTAGGGGACTCGCATCCTACAATGAGCAGTTCTTC.

The gene calls are TRBV11-1 and TRBJ2-1; tentatively, D is TRBD2 (5 bases). This CDR3 region has 15 residues. Germline CDR1 and CDR2: SGHAT and FQDESV (reference sequence). Trimming pared 2 bases from V and 7 bases from J, leaving 15 bases between. The DNA of the CDR3 is TGTGCCAGCAGCTTAAGGGTCGGGGTCGGGAATGAGCAGTTCTTC. Translating it yields CASSLRVGVGNEQFF.

This clone was picked up one time. The chain carries TRBV10-3 and TRBJ2-3; D not resolved. V lost 3 bases to trimming and J lost 0 bases, with 10 bases between them. The germline V gene has CDR1 ENHRY and CDR2 SYGVKD. This CDR3 spans 15 amino acids. The CDR3 spells CAISDRYGSTDTQYF. CDR3 DNA sequence: TGTGCCATCAGTGATAGGTACGGGAGCACAGATACGCAGTATTTT.

The chain is built from TRBV18 and TRBJ2-1, with TRBD2 matching 12 bases. Trimming removed 3 bases from V and 2 bases from J; junction bases left unmatched: 2. Germline CDR1 is KGHSH and CDR2 is LQKENI. CDR3 length equals 16 residues. The CDR3 coding sequence is TGTGCCAGCTCACCTCTAGCGGGGGGGCCCTACAATGAGCAGTTCTTC. Translating it yields CASSPLAGGPYNEQFF.

V usage is TRBV6-5 and J usage is TRBJ2-1, with TRBD1 matching 8 bases. V trimming: 3 bases; J trimming: 14 bases; junction bases outside the gene matches: 9. CDR3 length: 13 residues. Looked up from germline, CDR1 is MNHEY and CDR2 is SVGAGI. The CDR3 sequence: CASSYYLDREEFF. Here the CDR3 DNA reads TGTGCCAGCAGTTATTACTTGGACAGGGAGGAGTTCTTC.

This sequence joins TRBV5-5 and TRBJ2-3, with a tentative D call TRBD2 (5 bases). Germline lookup yields CDR1 SGHKS and CDR2 YYEKEE (reference sequence). This CDR3 is 17 amino acids long. V dropped 2 bases and J dropped 1 base, with 17 bases sitting between them. The CDR3 protein is CASSFGRTSGGTDTQYF. The CDR3 DNA sequence: TGTGCCAGCAGCTTTGGACGAACTAGTGGTGGCACAGATACGCAGTATTTT.

The J gene is TRBJ2-1, the V gene TRBV4-3; 12 bases are shared with TRBD2. Germline-derived CDR1 and CDR2 are LGHNA and YSLEER. There are 17 residues in the CDR3. V shed 1 base and J 4 bases; nucleotides not matched to a gene: 5. CDR3 nucleotide sequence: TGCGCCAGCAGCCAAGGAACTGGACTAGCGGGGTACAATGAGCAGTTCTTC. It yields the protein CASSQGTGLAGYNEQFF.

The J gene is TRBJ2-5, the V gene TRBV7-2; D might be TRBD2 (7 bases). Germline lookup yields CDR1 SGHTA and CDR2 FQGNSA. V dropped 1 base and J dropped 5 bases, with 11 bases sitting between them. The CDR3 has 14 amino acids. The CDR3 here is CASSLGRGAETQYF. CDR3 DNA: TGTGCCAGCAGCTTAGGACGGGGGGCGGAGACCCAGTACTTC.

The DNA of the CDR3 is TGCAGTGCTTTTGGACAGACAGAAGAGTTCTTC. It is translated as CSAFGQTEEFF. The V gene is TRBV20-1, the J gene TRBJ2-1, with D tentatively TRBD1 (6 bases). V was clipped by 5 bases and J by 14 bases, with 16 bases between them. The CDR3 runs 11 residues. Germline V lookup: CDR1 DFQATT, CDR2 SNEGSKA (reference sequence).